Below, 12 T cell receptor beta chains from the same sample are listed, as sequenced in a study of monozygotic twins with inflammatory bowel disease. Reprocessing the 5' RACE reads, TCRdb reports a single entry for every CDR3 protein and omits DNA. The sample table sets out a few hundred thousand distinct CDR3 sequences. Sequencing was done on a sample of blood. These receptors originate from a human donor with ulcerative colitis or Crohn's disease, or a healthy co-twin of an affected twin (not recorded which).

The rearrangement links TRBV24-1 to TRBJ2-3; there is no DNA to check the TCRdb D call of TRBD1. CDR3 length: 14 amino acids. Germline CDR1 reads KGHDR; CDR2 reads SFDVKD. The CDR3 sequence is CATGQEGSTDTQYF.

The chain couples TRBV5-4 to TRBJ2-1; TCRdb proposes TRBD1, but this gene call is untestable without DNA. This CDR3 region has 18 residues. Germline loops: CDR1 SGHNT, CDR2 YYREEE (reference sequence). This CDR3 is CASIKTGGGSAAYNEQFF.

The rearrangement links TRBV20-1 to TRBJ2-2. Germline loops: CDR1 DFQATT, CDR2 SNEGSKA (reference sequence). The CDR3 is 13 amino acids. CDR3 loop: CSADTENTGELFF.

The chain has TRBV20-1 and TRBJ2-5; TCRdb calls TRBD1, which cannot be checked without DNA. Germline V gene sequence: CDR1 DFQATT, CDR2 SNEGSKA (reference sequence). This CDR3 contains 12 residues. The CDR3 is CSAREPPETQYF.

This chain uses TRBV18 with TRBJ1-5; as DNA is missing, the TRBD1 call by TCRdb cannot be tested. In germline, CDR1 is KGHSH, CDR2 LQKENI. This CDR3 spans 15 amino acids. CDR3 sequence: CASSPGTGVGQPQHF.

V is TRBV27 and J is TRBJ2-5. Germline-derived CDR1 and CDR2 are MNHEY and SMNVEV (reference sequence). The length of the CDR3 is 13 residues. CDR3 in amino acids: CASSYIRDQTQYF.

V usage is TRBV19 and J usage is TRBJ2-1; TCRdb selects TRBD1, and the lack of DNA leaves this call unchecked. Per the germline V gene, CDR1 is LNHDA and CDR2 is SQIVND (reference sequence). CDR3 length: 16 residues. The CDR3 here is CASSIAGASLYNEQFF.

The J gene is TRBJ1-5, the V gene TRBV12-3 or TRBV12-4; TCRdb's D call, TRBD1, is unchecked because there is no DNA. The CDR3 sequence is 14 residues long. CDR3 in amino acids: CASSLTGSGQPQHF.

The chain is built from TRBV3-1 and TRBJ2-7; there is no DNA to check the TCRdb D call of TRBD1. CDR1 and CDR2 from the germline V gene are LGHDT and YNNKEL (reference sequence). The CDR3 is 18 residues long. CDR3 residues: CASSQDGATRGTSYEQYF.

The chain carries TRBV6-5 and TRBJ1-6. The CDR3 consists of 15 residues. Germline V gene sequence: CDR1 MNHEY, CDR2 SVGAGI. The CDR3 is CASSYEGSTNSPLHF.

The chain links TRBV20-1 to TRBJ1-6. CDR1 DFQATT and CDR2 SNEGSKA come from the germline V gene (reference sequence). CDR3 size: 15 residues. CDR3 sequence reads: CSASRHSAMDSPLHF.

V usage is TRBV7-8 and J usage is TRBJ2-4; TCRdb proposes TRBD1, but this gene call is untestable without DNA. Germline V lookup: CDR1 SGHVS, CDR2 FQNEAQ. The CDR3 runs 13 residues. CDR3 amino acids: CALGGEAKNIQYF.